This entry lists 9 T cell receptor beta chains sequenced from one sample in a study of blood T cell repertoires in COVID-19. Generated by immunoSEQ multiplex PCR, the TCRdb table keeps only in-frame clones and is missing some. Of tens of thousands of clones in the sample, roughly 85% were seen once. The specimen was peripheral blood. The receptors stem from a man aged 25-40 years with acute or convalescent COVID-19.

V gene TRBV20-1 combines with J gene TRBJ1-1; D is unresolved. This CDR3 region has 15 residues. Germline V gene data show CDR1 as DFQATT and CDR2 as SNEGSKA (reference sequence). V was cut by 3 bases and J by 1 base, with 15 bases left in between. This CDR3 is CSASSSGRPNTEAFF. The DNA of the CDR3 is TGCAGTGCTAGTTCTTCAGGCAGACCGAACACTGAAGCTTTCTTT.

CDR3 bases: TGCAGTGCTAGTAATCTAGAAGGCTACACCTTC. Translation gives CSASNLEGYTF. This rearrangement joins TRBV20-1 to TRBJ1-2; unclear D gene. CDR3 size: 11 residues. Trimming removed 3 bases at V and 8 bases at J, with 10 bases between. CDR1 DFQATT and CDR2 SNEGSKA come from the germline V gene (reference sequence).

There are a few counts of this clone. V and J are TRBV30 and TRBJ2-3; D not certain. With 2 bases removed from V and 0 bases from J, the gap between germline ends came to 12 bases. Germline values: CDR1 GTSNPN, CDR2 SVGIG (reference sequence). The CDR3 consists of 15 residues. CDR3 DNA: TGTGCCTGGAGTCGACTCAACCCGAGCACAGATACGCAGTATTTT. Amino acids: CAWSRLNPSTDTQYF.

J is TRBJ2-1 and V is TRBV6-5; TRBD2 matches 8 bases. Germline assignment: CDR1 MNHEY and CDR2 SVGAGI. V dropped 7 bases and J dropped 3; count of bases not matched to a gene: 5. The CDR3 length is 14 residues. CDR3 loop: CASTVSGGYNEQFF. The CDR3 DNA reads TGTGCCAGCACTGTGAGCGGGGGCTACAATGAGCAGTTCTTC.

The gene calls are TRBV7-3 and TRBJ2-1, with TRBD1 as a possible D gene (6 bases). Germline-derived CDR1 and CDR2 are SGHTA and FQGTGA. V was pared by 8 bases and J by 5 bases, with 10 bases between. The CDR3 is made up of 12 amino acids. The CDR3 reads CASGGNDNEQFF. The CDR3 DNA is TGTGCCAGCGGGGGCAACGACAATGAGCAGTTCTTC.

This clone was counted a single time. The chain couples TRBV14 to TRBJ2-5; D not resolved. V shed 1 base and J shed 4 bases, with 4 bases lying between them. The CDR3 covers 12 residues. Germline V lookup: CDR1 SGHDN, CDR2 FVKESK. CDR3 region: CASSQVGETQYF. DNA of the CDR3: TGTGCCAGCAGCCAAGTCGGAGAGACCCAGTACTTC.

In DNA, the CDR3 is TGCGCCAGCAGCCAACCCGGGACACTTGGAAACACCATATATTTT. This codes for CASSQPGTLGNTIYF. V and J are TRBV4-1 and TRBJ1-3; D is perhaps TRBD1 (6 bases). The germline gives CDR1 MGHRA, CDR2 YSYEKL. The CDR3 extends over 15 amino acids. Trimming removed 2 bases from V and 3 bases from J, with 11 bases in between.

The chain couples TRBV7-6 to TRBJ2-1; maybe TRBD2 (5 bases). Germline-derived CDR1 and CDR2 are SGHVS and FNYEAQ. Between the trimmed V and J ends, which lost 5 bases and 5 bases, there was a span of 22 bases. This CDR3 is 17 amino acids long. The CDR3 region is CASSVGRTTGKNNEQFF. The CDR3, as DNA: TGTGCCAGCAGCGTCGGGCGAACTACGGGGAAGAACAATGAGCAGTTCTTC.

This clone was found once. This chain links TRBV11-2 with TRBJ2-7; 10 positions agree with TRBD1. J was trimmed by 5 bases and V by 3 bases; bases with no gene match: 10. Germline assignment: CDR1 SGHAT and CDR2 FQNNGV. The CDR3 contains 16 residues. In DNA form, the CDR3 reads TGTGCCAGCAGCTTGGCCGGGACAGGGGTCTTGCACGAGCAGTACTTC. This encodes CASSLAGTGVLHEQYF.